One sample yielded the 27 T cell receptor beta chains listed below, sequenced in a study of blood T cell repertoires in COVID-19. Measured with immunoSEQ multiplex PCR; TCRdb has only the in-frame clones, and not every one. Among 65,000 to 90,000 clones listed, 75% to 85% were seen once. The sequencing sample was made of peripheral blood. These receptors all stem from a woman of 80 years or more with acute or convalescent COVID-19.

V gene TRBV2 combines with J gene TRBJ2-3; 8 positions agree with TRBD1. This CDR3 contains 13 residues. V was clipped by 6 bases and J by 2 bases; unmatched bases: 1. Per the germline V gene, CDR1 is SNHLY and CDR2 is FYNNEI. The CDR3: CASRGQVTDTQYF. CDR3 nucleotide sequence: TGTGCCAGCAGGGGACAGGTCACAGATACGCAGTATTTT.

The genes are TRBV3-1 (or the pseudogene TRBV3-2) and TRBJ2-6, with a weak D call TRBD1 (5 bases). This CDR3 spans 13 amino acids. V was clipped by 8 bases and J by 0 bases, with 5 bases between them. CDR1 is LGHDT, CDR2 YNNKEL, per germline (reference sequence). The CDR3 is CASDSSGANVLTF. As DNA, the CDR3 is TGTGCCAGCGACAGCTCTGGGGCCAACGTCCTGACTTTC.

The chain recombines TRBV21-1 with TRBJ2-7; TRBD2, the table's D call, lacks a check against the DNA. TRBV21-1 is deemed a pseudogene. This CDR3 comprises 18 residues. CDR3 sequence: CASSPGTSGIKGTYEQYF. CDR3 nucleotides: TGTGCCAGCAGTCCCGGGACTAGCGGGATAAAAGGGACCTACGAGCAGTACTTC.

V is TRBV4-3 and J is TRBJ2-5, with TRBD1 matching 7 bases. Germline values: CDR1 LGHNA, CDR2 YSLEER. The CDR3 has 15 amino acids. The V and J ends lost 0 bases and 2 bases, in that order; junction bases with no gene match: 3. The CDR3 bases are TGCGCCAGCAGCCAAGAGAGACAGGGACAAGAGACCCAGTACTTC. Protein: CASSQERQGQETQYF.

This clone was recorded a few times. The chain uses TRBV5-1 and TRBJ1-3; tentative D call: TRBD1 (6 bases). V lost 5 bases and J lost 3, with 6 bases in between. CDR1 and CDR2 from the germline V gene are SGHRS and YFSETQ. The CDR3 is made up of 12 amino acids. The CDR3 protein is CASRDSGNTIYF. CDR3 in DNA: TGCGCCAGCAGGGACAGTGGAAACACCATATATTTT.

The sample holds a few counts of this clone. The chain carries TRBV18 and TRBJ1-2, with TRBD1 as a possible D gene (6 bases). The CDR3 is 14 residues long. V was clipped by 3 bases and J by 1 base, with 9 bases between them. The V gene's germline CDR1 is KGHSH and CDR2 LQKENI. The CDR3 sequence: CASSPGQINYGYTF. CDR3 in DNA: TGTGCCAGCTCACCCGGACAGATTAACTATGGCTACACCTTC.

The CDR3 protein is CASSTQGVTEAFF. CDR3 DNA: TGTGCCAGTAGTACTCAGGGGGTCACTGAAGCTTTCTTT. The rearrangement links TRBV19 to TRBJ1-1, with 7 nucleotides matching TRBD1. Per germline, CDR1 LNHDA and CDR2 SQIVND (reference sequence). J gave up 4 bases and V 4 bases, and 3 bases lay outside the gene matches. This CDR3 region has 13 residues. Together with reference TRBV19 and TRBJ1-1, the CDR3 gives the full variable domain: DGGITQSPKYLFRKEGQNVTLSCEQNLNHDAMYWYRQDPGQGLRLIYYSQIVNDFQKGDIAEGYSVSREKKESFPLTVTSAQKNPTAFYLCASSTQGVTEAFFGQGTRLTVV.

The CDR3 region is CASSLGGQNTGELFF. The DNA of the CDR3 is TGCGCCAGCAGCTTGGGAGGACAGAACACCGGGGAGCTGTTTTTT. V usage is TRBV5-1 and J usage is TRBJ2-2; tentatively, D is TRBD1 (5 bases). Trimming left V 0 bases short and J 1 base short, with 7 bases between. This CDR3 spans 15 amino acids. The germline V gene encodes CDR1 SGHRS and CDR2 YFSETQ.

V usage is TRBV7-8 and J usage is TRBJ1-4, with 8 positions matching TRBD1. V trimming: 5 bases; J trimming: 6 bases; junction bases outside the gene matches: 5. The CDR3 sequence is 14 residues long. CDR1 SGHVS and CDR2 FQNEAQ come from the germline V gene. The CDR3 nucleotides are TGTGCCAGCAGCCCTCCGGACAGGGATGAAAAACTGTTTTTT. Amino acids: CASSPPDRDEKLFF.

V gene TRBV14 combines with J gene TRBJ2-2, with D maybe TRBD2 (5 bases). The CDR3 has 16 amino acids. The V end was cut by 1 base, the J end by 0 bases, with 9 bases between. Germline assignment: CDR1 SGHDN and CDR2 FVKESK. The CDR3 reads CASSQGGSANTGELFF. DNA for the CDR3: TGTGCCAGCAGCCAAGGGGGTAGCGCGAACACCGGGGAGCTGTTTTTT.

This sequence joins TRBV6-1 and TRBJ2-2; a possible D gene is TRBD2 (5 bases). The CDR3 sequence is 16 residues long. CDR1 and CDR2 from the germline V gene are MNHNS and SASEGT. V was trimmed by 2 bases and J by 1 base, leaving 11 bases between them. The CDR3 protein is CASSESRGWNTGELFF. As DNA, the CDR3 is TGTGCCAGCAGTGAATCCCGGGGATGGAACACCGGGGAGCTGTTTTTT.

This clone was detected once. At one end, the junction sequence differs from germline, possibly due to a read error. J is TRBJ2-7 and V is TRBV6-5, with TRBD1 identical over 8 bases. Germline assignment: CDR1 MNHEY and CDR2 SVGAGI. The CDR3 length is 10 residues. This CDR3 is CASVVTGGLF. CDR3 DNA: TGTGCCAGCGTGGTCACAGGGGGACTCTTC.

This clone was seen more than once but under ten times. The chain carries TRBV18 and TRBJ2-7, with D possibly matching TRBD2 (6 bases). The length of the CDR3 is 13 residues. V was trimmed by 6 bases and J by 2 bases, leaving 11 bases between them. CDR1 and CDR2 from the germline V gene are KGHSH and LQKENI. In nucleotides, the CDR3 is TGTGCCAGCTCTCCGAGACTAGCCTACGAGCAGTACTTC. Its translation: CASSPRLAYEQYF.

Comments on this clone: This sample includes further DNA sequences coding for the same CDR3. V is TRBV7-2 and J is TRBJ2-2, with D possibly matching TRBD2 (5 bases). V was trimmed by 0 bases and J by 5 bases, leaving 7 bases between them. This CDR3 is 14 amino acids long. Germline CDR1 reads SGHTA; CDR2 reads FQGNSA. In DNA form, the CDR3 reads TGTGCCAGCAGCTTAGCATCGGGGACCGGGGAGCTGTTTTTT. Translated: CASSLASGTGELFF.

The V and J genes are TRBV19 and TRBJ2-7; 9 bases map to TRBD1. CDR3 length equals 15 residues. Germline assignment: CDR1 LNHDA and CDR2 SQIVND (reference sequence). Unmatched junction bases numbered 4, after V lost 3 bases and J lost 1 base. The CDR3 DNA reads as TGTGCCAGTAGTATCAGGGGACAGGGTTCCTACGAGCAGTACTTC. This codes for CASSIRGQGSYEQYF. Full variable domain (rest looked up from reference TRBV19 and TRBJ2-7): DGGITQSPKYLFRKEGQNVTLSCEQNLNHDAMYWYRQDPGQGLRLIYYSQIVNDFQKGDIAEGYSVSREKKESFPLTVTSAQKNPTAFYLCASSIRGQGSYEQYFGPGTRLTVT.

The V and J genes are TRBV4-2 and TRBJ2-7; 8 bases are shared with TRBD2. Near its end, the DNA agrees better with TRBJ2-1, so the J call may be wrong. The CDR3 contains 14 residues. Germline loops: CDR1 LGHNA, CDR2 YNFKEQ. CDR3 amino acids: CASSPVAGRDEQFF. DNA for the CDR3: TGTGCCAGCAGCCCGGTAGCGGGAAGGGATGAGCAGTTCTTC.

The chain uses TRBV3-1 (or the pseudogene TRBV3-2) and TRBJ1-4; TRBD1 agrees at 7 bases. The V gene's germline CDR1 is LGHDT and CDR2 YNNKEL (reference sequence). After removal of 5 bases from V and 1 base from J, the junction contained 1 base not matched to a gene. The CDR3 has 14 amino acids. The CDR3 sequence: CASSDRVTNEKLFF. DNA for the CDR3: TGTGCCAGCAGCGACAGGGTAACTAATGAAAAACTGTTTTTT.

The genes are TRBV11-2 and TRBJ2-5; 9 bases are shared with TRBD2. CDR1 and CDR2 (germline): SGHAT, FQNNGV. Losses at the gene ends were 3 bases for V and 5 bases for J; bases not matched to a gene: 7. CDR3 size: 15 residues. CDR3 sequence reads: CASSFGGRAAETQYF. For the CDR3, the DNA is TGTGCCAGCAGCTTCGGCGGGAGGGCCGCGGAGACCCAGTACTTC.

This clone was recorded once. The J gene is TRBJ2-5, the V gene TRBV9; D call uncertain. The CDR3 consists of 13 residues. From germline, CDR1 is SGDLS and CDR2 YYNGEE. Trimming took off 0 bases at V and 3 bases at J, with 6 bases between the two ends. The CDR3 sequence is CASSVGSEETQYF. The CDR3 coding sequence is TGTGCCAGCAGCGTAGGAAGCGAAGAGACCCAGTACTTC.

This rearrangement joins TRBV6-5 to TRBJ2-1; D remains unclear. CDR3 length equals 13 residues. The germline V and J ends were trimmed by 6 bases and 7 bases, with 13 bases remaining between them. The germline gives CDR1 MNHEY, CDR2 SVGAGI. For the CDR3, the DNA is TGTGCCAGCAGCGACCCGCGAGGAAATGAGCAGTTCTTC. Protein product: CASSDPRGNEQFF.

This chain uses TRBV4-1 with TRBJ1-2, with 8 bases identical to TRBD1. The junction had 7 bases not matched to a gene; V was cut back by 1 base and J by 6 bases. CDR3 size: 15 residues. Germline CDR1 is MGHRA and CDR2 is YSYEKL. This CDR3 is CASSQGAPGGDGYTF. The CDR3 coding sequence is TGCGCCAGCAGCCAAGGGGCGCCAGGGGGCGATGGCTACACCTTC.

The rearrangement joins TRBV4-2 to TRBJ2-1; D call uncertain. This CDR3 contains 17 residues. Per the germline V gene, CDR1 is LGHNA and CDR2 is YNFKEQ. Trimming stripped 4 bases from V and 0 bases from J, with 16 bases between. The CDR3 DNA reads TGTGCCAGCAGCCTAACGCGCACCAAGAGCTCCTACAATGAGCAGTTCTTC. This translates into CASSLTRTKSSYNEQFF.

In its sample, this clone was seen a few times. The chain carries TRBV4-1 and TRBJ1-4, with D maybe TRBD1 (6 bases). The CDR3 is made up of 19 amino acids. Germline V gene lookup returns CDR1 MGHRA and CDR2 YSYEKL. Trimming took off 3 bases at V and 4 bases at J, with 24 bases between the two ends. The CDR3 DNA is TGCGCCAGCAGCCAGGAACCGACAGGACAAAGGGTCGATAATGAAAAACTGTTTTTT. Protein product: CASSQEPTGQRVDNEKLFF.

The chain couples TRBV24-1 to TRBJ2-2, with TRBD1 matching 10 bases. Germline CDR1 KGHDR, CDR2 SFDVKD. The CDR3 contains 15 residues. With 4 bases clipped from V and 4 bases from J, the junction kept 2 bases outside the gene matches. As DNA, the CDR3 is TGTGCCACCAGTGACCGGACAGGGGGCACCGGGGAGCTGTTTTTT. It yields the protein CATSDRTGGTGELFF.

CDR3 DNA sequence: TGTGCCAGCAGTACAACTGGGGAGGGACCCGGGGAGCTGTTTTTT. As protein: CASSTTGEGPGELFF. The chain carries TRBV28 and TRBJ2-2; 7 bases are a match to TRBD2. Germline trimming cut 5 bases from V and 6 bases from J; bases unmatched to any gene: 9. Germline-derived CDR1 and CDR2 are MDHEN and SYDVKM. This CDR3 has 15 amino acids.

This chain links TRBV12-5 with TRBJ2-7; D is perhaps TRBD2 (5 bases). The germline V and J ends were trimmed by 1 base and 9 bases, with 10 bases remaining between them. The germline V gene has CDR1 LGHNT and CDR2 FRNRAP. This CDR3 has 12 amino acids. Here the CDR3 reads CASGLEEARQYF. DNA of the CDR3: TGTGCTAGTGGTTTGGAGGAGGCGAGGCAGTACTTC.

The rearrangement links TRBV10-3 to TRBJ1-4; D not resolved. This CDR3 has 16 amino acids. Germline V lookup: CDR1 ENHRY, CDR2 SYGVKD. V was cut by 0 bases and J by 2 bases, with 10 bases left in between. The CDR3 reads CAISESSGTTNEKLFF. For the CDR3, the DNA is TGTGCCATCAGTGAGTCCTCGGGTACTACTAATGAAAAACTGTTTTTT.